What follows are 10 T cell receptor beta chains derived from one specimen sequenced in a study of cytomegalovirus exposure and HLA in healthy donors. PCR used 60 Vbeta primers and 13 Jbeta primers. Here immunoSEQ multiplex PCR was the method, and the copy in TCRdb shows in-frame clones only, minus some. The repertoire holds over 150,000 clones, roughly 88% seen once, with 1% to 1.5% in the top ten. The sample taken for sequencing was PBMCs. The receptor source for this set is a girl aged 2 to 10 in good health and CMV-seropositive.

The CDR3 here is CASSLVGTGTEAFF. The CDR3 DNA follows: TGTGCCAGCAGCTTAGTGGGGACAGGGACTGAAGCTTTCTTT. The rearrangement joins TRBV11-1 to TRBJ1-1, with 9 nucleotides matching TRBD1. J lost 5 bases, V lost 1 base, and 2 bases had no gene match. The germline CDR1 and CDR2 sequences are SGHAT and FQDESV (reference sequence). CDR3 length: 14 amino acids.

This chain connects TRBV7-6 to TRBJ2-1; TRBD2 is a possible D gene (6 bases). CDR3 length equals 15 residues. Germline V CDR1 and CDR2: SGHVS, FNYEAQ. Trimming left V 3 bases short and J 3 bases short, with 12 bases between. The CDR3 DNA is TGTGCCAGCAGCTTGAGGAGGGCCCTCTACAATGAGCAGTTCTTC. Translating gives CASSLRRALYNEQFF.

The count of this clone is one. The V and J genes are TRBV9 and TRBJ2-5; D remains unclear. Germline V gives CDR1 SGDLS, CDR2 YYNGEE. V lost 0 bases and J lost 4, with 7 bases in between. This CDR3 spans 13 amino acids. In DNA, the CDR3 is TGTGCCAGCAGCGTAGCGTTGCGAGAGACCCAGTACTTC. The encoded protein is CASSVALRETQYF.

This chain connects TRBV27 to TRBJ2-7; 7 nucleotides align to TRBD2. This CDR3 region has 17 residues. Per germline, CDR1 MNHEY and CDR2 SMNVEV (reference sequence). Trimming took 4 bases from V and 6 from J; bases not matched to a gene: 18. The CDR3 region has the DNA TGTGCCAGCAGTTATGGTTTGGGGGGAGGGCCAGTCCTCGAGCAGTACTTC. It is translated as CASSYGLGGGPVLEQYF.

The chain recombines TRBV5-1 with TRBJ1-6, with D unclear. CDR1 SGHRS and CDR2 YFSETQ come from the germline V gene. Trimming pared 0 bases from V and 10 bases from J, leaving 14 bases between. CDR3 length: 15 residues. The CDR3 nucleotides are TGCGCCAGCAGCTTGGACGGATCCGAGGGATCACCCCTCCACTTT. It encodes CASSLDGSEGSPLHF.

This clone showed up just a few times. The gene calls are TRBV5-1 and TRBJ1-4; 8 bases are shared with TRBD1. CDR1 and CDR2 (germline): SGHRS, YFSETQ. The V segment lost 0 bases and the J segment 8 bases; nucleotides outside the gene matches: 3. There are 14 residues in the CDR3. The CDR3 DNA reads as TGCGCCAGCAGCTTGGAACAGGGGGGGGAAAAACTGTTTTTT. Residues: CASSLEQGGEKLFF.

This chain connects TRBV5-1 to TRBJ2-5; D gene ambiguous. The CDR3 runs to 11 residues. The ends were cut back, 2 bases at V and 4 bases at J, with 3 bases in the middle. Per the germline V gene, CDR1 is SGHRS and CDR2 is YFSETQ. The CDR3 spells CASSFLETQYF. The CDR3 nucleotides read TGCGCCAGCAGCTTCCTAGAGACCCAGTACTTC.

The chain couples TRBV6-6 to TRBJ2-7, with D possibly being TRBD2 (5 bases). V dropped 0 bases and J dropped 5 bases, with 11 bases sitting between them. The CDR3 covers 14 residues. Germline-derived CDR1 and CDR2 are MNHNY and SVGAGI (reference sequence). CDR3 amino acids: CASSYSEGSDEQYF. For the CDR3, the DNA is TGTGCCAGCAGTTACTCAGAAGGGAGCGACGAGCAGTACTTC.

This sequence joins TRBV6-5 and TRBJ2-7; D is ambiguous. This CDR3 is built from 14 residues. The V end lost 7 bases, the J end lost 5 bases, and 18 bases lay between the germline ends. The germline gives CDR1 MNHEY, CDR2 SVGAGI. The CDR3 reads CASNPLSRLNEQYF. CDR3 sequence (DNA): TGTGCCAGCAACCCCCTTTCTAGATTAAACGAGCAGTACTTC.

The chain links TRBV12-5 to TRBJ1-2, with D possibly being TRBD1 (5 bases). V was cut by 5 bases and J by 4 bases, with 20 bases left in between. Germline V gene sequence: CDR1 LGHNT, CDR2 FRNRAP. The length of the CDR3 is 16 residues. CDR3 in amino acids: CASGPARETEGYGYTF. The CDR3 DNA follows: TGTGCTAGTGGTCCCGCCAGAGAGACAGAAGGCTATGGCTACACCTTC.